A selection of T cell receptor beta chains follows, all from one sample in a study of blood T cells in healthy people across ages. MiXCR, run by TCRdb on the 5' RACE reads, gives a single entry per CDR3 protein. The table records 1,300,000 or so distinct CDR3 sequences, roughly 60% of them present only once. Sequences were obtained from blood. Receptors were obtained from a man aged 18 to 30 in good health. Each CDR3 is given with its conserved first and last residue. Fields, in order: CDR3 length, clone size, J gene, V gene, D gene, CDR3 DNA, CDR3 protein. The D gene is left open where the match is weak. Not all rows give a size; the values are once, few, many and, for expanded clones, a class.

cdr3_length: 15
clone_size: -
j_call: TRBJ2-3
v_call: TRBV6-2/TRBV6-3
d_call: -
cdr3_nt: TGTGCCAGCAGTCCCATGGCGGTTAGCACAGATACGCAGTATTTT
cdr3_aa: CASSPMAVSTDTQYF

cdr3_length: 17
clone_size: -
j_call: TRBJ1-2
v_call: TRBV4-1
d_call: -
cdr3_nt: TGCGCCAGCAGCCAAGATGGAGCAGGACATAAAGTCTATGGCTACACCTTC
cdr3_aa: CASSQDGAGHKVYGYTF

cdr3_length: 14
clone_size: few
j_call: TRBJ2-7
v_call: TRBV12-3/TRBV12-4
d_call: TRBD2
cdr3_nt: TGTGCCAGCAGTCCGGGACTAGCGCCATACGAGCAGTACTTC
cdr3_aa: CASSPGLAPYEQYF

cdr3_length: 12
clone_size: -
j_call: TRBJ2-7
v_call: TRBV29-1
d_call: TRBD2
cdr3_nt: TGCAGCGGGGGACTAGTGGGTGGGGAGCAGTACTTC
cdr3_aa: CSGGLVGGEQYF

cdr3_length: 15
clone_size: few
j_call: TRBJ2-3
v_call: TRBV7-2
d_call: TRBD2
cdr3_nt: TGTGCCAGCAGTCAACGGGGGGGGATGTCAGATACGCAGTATTTT
cdr3_aa: CASSQRGGMSDTQYF

cdr3_length: 16
clone_size: -
j_call: TRBJ1-2
v_call: TRBV2
d_call: -
cdr3_nt: TGTGCCAGCAGTGAAACGGCCAGGGGCACCGTTTATGGCTACACCTTC
cdr3_aa: CASSETARGTVYGYTF

cdr3_length: 17
clone_size: few
j_call: TRBJ2-3
v_call: TRBV10-3
d_call: TRBD2
cdr3_nt: TGTGCCATCAGCGGAAGTCTAGCGGGGGGAGGTACAGATACGCAGTATTTT
cdr3_aa: CAISGSLAGGGTDTQYF

cdr3_length: 17
clone_size: -
j_call: TRBJ2-7
v_call: TRBV7-9
d_call: TRBD2
cdr3_nt: TGTGCCAGCAGCCCGACCGGGACTAGCGGGAGTTTCTACGAGCAGTACTTC
cdr3_aa: CASSPTGTSGSFYEQYF

cdr3_length: 19
clone_size: -
j_call: TRBJ1-5
v_call: TRBV24-1
d_call: TRBD1
cdr3_nt: TGTGCCACCAGTGACTCCGGGACAGGGGCCTCCTATAGCAATCAGCCCCAGCATTTT
cdr3_aa: CATSDSGTGASYSNQPQHF

cdr3_length: 14
clone_size: -
j_call: TRBJ1-2
v_call: TRBV28
d_call: -
cdr3_nt: TGTGCCAGCAGTTTACCAGGGGTTGAATATGGCTACACCTTC
cdr3_aa: CASSLPGVEYGYTF

cdr3_length: 13
clone_size: -
j_call: TRBJ1-1
v_call: TRBV20-1
d_call: TRBD1
cdr3_nt: TGCAGTGCTACTGGGACAGGGCGTACTGAAGCTTTCTTT
cdr3_aa: CSATGTGRTEAFF

cdr3_length: 11
clone_size: -
j_call: TRBJ2-2
v_call: TRBV2
d_call: -
cdr3_nt: TGTGCCAGCAGGATGACCGGGGAGCTGTTTTTT
cdr3_aa: CASRMTGELFF

cdr3_length: 16
clone_size: few
j_call: TRBJ1-4
v_call: TRBV15
d_call: -
cdr3_nt: TGTGCCACCAGCAGTCTCAAGACTCTCCGTCCAGAGAAACTGTTTTTT
cdr3_aa: CATSSLKTLRPEKLFF

cdr3_length: 13
clone_size: few
j_call: TRBJ2-7
v_call: TRBV29-1
d_call: TRBD2
cdr3_nt: TGCAGCGTTGAACGAGCGGGAGTGTACGAGCAGTACTTC
cdr3_aa: CSVERAGVYEQYF

cdr3_length: 13
clone_size: -
j_call: TRBJ2-7
v_call: TRBV25-1
d_call: TRBD2
cdr3_nt: TGTGCCAGCACAGCACTAGCGGGAGGGGAGCAGTACTTC
cdr3_aa: CASTALAGGEQYF

cdr3_length: 14
clone_size: -
j_call: TRBJ2-1
v_call: TRBV6-5
d_call: -
cdr3_nt: TGTGCCAGCAGAACAGGGGGAGGGTACAATGAGCAGTTCTTC
cdr3_aa: CASRTGGGYNEQFF

cdr3_length: 13
clone_size: few
j_call: TRBJ1-2
v_call: TRBV5-1
d_call: -
cdr3_nt: TGCGCCAGCAGCTTTGGCAGCTTCTATGGCTACACCTTC
cdr3_aa: CASSFGSFYGYTF

cdr3_length: 14
clone_size: -
j_call: TRBJ1-2
v_call: TRBV6-2/TRBV6-3
d_call: -
cdr3_nt: TGTGCCAGCAGTACATACGGGCCGAACTATGGCTACACCTTC
cdr3_aa: CASSTYGPNYGYTF

cdr3_length: 13
clone_size: -
j_call: TRBJ1-1
v_call: TRBV12-3/TRBV12-4
d_call: -
cdr3_nt: TGTGCCAGCAGTTTACGGCTCCTCACTGAAGCTTTCTTT
cdr3_aa: CASSLRLLTEAFF

cdr3_length: 16
clone_size: -
j_call: TRBJ2-7
v_call: TRBV7-8
d_call: TRBD2
cdr3_nt: TGTGCCAGCAGCTCCCGACTAGCGGGAGGGCCCTACGAGCAGTACTTC
cdr3_aa: CASSSRLAGGPYEQYF

cdr3_length: 15
clone_size: -
j_call: TRBJ2-3
v_call: TRBV27
d_call: -
cdr3_nt: TGTGCCAGCGCGCTTGGCGGACTATCCACAGATACGCAGTATTTT
cdr3_aa: CASALGGLSTDTQYF

cdr3_length: 18
clone_size: once
j_call: TRBJ2-6
v_call: TRBV20-1
d_call: TRBD1
cdr3_nt: TGCAGTGCTCCAACACTTTGGACAGGGAACTCTGGGGCCAACGTCCTGACTTTC
cdr3_aa: CSAPTLWTGNSGANVLTF